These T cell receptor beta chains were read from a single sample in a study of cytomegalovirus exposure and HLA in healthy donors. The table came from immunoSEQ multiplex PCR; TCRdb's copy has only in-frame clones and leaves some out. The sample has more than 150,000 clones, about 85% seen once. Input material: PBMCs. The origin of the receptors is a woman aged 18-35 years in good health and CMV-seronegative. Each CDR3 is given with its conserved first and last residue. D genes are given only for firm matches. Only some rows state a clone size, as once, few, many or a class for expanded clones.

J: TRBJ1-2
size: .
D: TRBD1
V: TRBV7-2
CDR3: CASSTLPGQGGYGYTF
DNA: TGTGCCAGCAGCACCCTCCCGGGACAGGGGGGCTATGGCTACACCTTC

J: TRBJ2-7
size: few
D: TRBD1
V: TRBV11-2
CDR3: CASRLDRGGEQYF
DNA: TGTGCCAGCAGACTTGACAGGGGGGGCGAGCAGTACTTC

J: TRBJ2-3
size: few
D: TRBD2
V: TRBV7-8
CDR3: CASSRLAGTDTQYF
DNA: TGTGCCAGCAGCCGACTAGCGGGGACAGATACGCAGTATTTT

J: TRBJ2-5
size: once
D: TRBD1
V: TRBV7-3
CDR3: CASSLPDRQETQYF
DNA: TGTGCCAGCAGCCTGCCGGACAGGCAAGAGACCCAGTACTTC

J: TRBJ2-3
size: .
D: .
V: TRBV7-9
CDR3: CASSPAADTQYF
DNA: TGTGCCAGCAGCCCAGCGGCAGATACGCAGTATTTT

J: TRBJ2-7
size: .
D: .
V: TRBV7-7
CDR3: CASSLGPSLVGEQYF
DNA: TGTGCTAGCAGCTTAGGGCCGAGTCTAGTTGGTGAGCAGTACTTC

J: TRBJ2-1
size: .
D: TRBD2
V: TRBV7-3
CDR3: CASSLLSSGGLAESNPNEQFF
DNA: TGTGCCAGCAGCTTATTAAGTTCAGGGGGACTAGCGGAGTCCAATCCTAATGAGCAGTTCTTC

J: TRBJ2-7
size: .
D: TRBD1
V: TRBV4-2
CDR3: CASSPRDRDYEQYF
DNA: TGTGCCAGCAGCCCCCGGGACAGGGACTACGAGCAGTACTTC

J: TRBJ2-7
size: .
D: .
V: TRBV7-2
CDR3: CASSQGFEQYF
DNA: TGTGCCAGCAGCCAGGGGTTCGAGCAGTACTTC

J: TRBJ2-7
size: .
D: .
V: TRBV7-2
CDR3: CASSPVARGVSYEQYF
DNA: TGTGCCAGCAGCCCCGTTGCCAGGGGAGTCTCCTACGAGCAGTACTTC

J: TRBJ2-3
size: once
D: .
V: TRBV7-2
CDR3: CASSLAMAGSTDTQYF
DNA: TGTGCCAGCAGCTTAGCGATGGCGGGAAGCACAGATACGCAGTATTTT

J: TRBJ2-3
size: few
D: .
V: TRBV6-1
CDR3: CASSTGTSTDTQYF
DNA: TGTGCCAGCAGTACTGGGACTAGCACAGATACGCAGTATTTT

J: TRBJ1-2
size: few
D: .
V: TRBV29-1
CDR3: CSAQRGGGYTF
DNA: TGCAGCGCCCAGAGAGGAGGTGGCTACACCTTC

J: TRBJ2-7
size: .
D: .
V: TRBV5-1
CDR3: CASSLLPQAYEQYF
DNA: TGCGCCAGCAGCTTGTTGCCACAGGCCTACGAGCAGTACTTC

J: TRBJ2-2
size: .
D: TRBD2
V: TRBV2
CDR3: CASSAQGGAGELFF
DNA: TGTGCCAGCAGTGCTCAGGGAGGGGCCGGGGAGCTGTTTTTT

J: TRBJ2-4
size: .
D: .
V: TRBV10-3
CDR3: CAIRGTGNIQYF
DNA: TGTGCCATCAGGGGAACAGGGAACATTCAGTACTTC

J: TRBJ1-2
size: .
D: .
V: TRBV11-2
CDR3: CASTLWTFNYGYTF
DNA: TGTGCCAGCACTCTCTGGACTTTCAACTATGGCTACACCTTC

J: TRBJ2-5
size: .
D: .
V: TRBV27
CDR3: CATSPSQRAQETQYF
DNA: TGTGCCACCAGTCCCTCGCAGAGGGCCCAAGAGACCCAGTACTTC

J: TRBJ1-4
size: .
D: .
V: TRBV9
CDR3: CASSVAGLGEKLFF
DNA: TGTGCCAGCAGCGTAGCGGGTCTTGGGGAAAAACTGTTTTTT

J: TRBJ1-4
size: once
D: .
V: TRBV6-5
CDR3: CASSYRGIGEKLFF
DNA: TGTGCCAGCAGTTATAGGGGAATTGGGGAAAAACTGTTTTTT

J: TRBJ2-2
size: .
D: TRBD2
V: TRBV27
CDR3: CASASGVNTGELFF
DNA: TGTGCCAGCGCCAGCGGGGTTAACACCGGGGAGCTGTTTTTT

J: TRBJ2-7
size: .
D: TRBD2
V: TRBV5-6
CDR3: CASSGRDAYEQYF
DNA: TGTGCCAGCAGCGGGAGGGATGCTTACGAGCAGTACTTC

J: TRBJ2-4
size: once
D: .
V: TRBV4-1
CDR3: CASSDFSRGIFDIQYF
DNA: TGCGCCAGCAGTGATTTTAGCCGGGGTATCTTTGACATTCAGTACTTC

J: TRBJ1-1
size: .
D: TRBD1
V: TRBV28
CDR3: CASSLDRGRGAFF
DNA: TGTGCCAGCAGTTTAGACAGGGGGCGAGGAGCTTTCTTT

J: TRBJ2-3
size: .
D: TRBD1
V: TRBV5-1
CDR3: CASRGTGRPDTQYF
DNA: TGCGCCAGCAGAGGGACAGGGCGTCCAGATACGCAGTATTTT

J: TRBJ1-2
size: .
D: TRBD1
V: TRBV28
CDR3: CASSVRGLGYTF
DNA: TGTGCCAGCAGTGTCAGGGGGCTTGGCTACACCTTC

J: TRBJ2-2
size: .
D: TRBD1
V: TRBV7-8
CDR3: CASSLPSGGYGELFF
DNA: TGTGCCAGCAGCTTACCGTCAGGGGGCTATGGGGAGCTGTTTTTT

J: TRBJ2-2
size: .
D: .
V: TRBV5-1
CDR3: CASSFRANTGELFF
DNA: TGCGCCAGCAGCTTCCGGGCGAACACCGGGGAGCTGTTTTTT

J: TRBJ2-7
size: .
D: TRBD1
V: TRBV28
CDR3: CASTLGAGGAYEQYF
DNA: TGTGCCAGCACCTTAGGGGCAGGGGGCGCCTACGAGCAGTACTTC

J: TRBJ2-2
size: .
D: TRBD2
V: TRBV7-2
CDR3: CASSRKGLAPSLVFF
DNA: TGTGCCAGCAGCCGTAAGGGACTAGCGCCCTCCTTGGTGTTTTTT

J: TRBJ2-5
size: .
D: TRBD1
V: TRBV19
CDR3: CASSRFGTVGKTQYF
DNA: TGTGCCAGTAGCCGCTTTGGGACAGTGGGGAAGACCCAGTACTTC

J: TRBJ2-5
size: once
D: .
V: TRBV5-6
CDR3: CASSSPVAGQRETQYF
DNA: TGTGCCAGCAGCTCCCCCGTCGCGGGACAGAGGGAGACCCAGTACTTC

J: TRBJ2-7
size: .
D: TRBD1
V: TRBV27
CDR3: CASSLSGQGTYEQYF
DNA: TGTGCCAGCAGTTTATCGGGACAGGGGACCTACGAGCAGTACTTC

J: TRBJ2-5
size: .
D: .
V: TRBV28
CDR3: CASTLVGVQETQYF
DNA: TGTGCCAGCACCCTAGTAGGGGTGCAAGAGACCCAGTACTTC

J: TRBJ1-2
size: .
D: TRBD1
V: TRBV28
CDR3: CASSLGGQGSVGNYTF
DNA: TGTGCCAGCAGTTTAGGGGGACAGGGCTCAGTAGGAAACTACACCTTC

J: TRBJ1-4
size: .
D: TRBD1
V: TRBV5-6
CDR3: CASSITGGYYEKLFF
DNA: TGTGCCAGCAGCATCACAGGGGGCTATTACGAAAAACTGTTTTTT

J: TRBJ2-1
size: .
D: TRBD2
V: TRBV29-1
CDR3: CSVEREGVEQFF
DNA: TGCAGCGTTGAGCGGGAGGGGGTTGAGCAGTTCTTC

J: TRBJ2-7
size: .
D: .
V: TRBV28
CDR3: CASSLSPYRYEQYF
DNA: TGTGCCAGCAGTTTATCCCCCTATCGGTACGAGCAGTACTTC

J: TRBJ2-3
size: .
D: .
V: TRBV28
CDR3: CASSPIRLDPTDTQYF
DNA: TGTGCCAGCAGTCCGATCCGACTAGATCCCACAGATACGCAGTATTTT

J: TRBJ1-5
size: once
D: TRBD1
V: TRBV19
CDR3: CASSTGQPNQPQHF
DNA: TGTGCCAGTAGTACGGGACAGCCCAATCAGCCCCAGCATTTT

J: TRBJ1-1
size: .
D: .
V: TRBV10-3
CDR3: CAIARGEGEAFF
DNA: TGTGCCATCGCCCGGGGGGAGGGTGAAGCTTTCTTT

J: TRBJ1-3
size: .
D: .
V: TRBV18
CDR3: CATTELSGNTIYF
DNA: TGTGCCACCACAGAGCTATCCGGAAACACCATATATTTT

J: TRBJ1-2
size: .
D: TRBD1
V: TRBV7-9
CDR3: CASSHSGQQLYGYTF
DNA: TGTGCCAGCAGCCACTCGGGACAGCAGCTTTATGGCTACACCTTC

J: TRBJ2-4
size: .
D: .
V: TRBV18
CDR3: CASSPVALAKNIQYF
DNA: TGTGCCAGCTCACCAGTAGCGTTAGCCAAAAACATTCAGTACTTC